Listed below are T cell receptor beta chains from one sample, sequenced in a study of shared clonotypes between healthy human individuals. Profiling relied on immunoSEQ multiplex PCR, and the TCRdb table lists in-frame clones only, not all of them. Here the sample spans about 460,000 clones, approximately 77% being singletons. The sequenced sample was PBMCs. The receptors shown here come from a woman aged 40 to 49 in good health. Some clones in this sample may be carry-over from other donors' samples. Each CDR3 is given with its conserved first and last residue. The D gene is left open where the match is weak. Clone size is stated in some rows and not others, as once, few, many or a class when expanded.

d_call,j_call,clone_size,v_call,cdr3_nt,cdr3_aa
TRBD2,TRBJ2-7,few,TRBV25-1,TGTGCCAGCAGTGACCCCACTAGCGGGAACGAGCAGTACTTC,CASSDPTSGNEQYF
TRBD2,TRBJ2-7,NA,TRBV5-1,TGCGCCAGCAGCCCGACGGTTGCGGGAGACGAGCAGTACTTC,CASSPTVAGDEQYF
NA,TRBJ1-2,NA,TRBV7-9,TGTGCCAGCAGCCCCCCCGGGGACGAAAACACCTTC,CASSPPGDENTF
NA,TRBJ1-2,NA,TRBV27,TGTGCCAGCAGCTTCCGCCATCCCGCTAACTATGGCTACACCTTC,CASSFRHPANYGYTF
TRBD2,TRBJ2-7,NA,TRBV29-1,TGCAGCGGCGGGACTAGCTCCTACGAGCAGTACTTC,CSGGTSSYEQYF
NA,TRBJ2-2,NA,TRBV19,TGTGCCACCGACCTCCAGGGGTCCGGGGAGCTGTTTTTT,CATDLQGSGELFF
NA,TRBJ1-2,NA,TRBV7-2,TGTGCCAGCAGCGCAGCCGACAGAACTAACTATGGCTACACCTTC,CASSAADRTNYGYTF
NA,TRBJ1-1,NA,TRBV9,TGTGCCAGCAGCGCCGGGCCGTTATGGGACACTGAAGCTTTCTTT,CASSAGPLWDTEAFF
TRBD1,TRBJ2-7,NA,TRBV27,TGTGCCAGCAGTTTCCACAGGGGGGACCCCTACGAGCAGTACTTC,CASSFHRGDPYEQYF
NA,TRBJ2-3,NA,TRBV19,TGTGCCAGTAGTATAGGCAGGATGGCAGATACGCAGTATTTT,CASSIGRMADTQYF
NA,TRBJ2-1,NA,TRBV6-5,TGTGCCAGCAGTCCCGGTGATAGAGACTACAATGAGCAGTTCTTC,CASSPGDRDYNEQFF
NA,TRBJ2-6,NA,TRBV19,TGTGCCAGTAGTCCCCGCTCTGGGGCCAACGTCCTGACTTTC,CASSPRSGANVLTF
TRBD2,TRBJ2-7,NA,TRBV5-4,TGTGCCAGCAGCTTGTCTAGCGGGAGTCAGGAGCAGTACTTC,CASSLSSGSQEQYF
NA,TRBJ2-4,NA,TRBV6-5,TGTGCCAGCGGCCCGGGGCCGGACATTCAGTACTTC,CASGPGPDIQYF
NA,TRBJ2-3,NA,TRBV11-3,TGTGCCAGCAGCTTAGTTGGGACCCCGGATACGCAGTATTTT,CASSLVGTPDTQYF
TRBD2,TRBJ2-3,many,TRBV7-2,TGTGCCAGCAGCTCTAGCGGGAGGGGGAATACGCAGTATTTT,CASSSSGRGNTQYF
TRBD1,TRBJ2-5,NA,TRBV18,TGTGCCAGCTCACCGACAGGGGCGACCAGACAAGAGACCCAGTACTTC,CASSPTGATRQETQYF
NA,TRBJ1-1,NA,TRBV29-1,TGCAGCGTTGTAGGAGCCACGGGGTCCACTGAAGCTTTCTTT,CSVVGATGSTEAFF
TRBD2,TRBJ2-5,NA,TRBV7-6,TGTGCCAGCAGCCCCCGGGGACTAGCGAGGGGAGAGACCCAGTACTTC,CASSPRGLARGETQYF
NA,TRBJ2-2,NA,TRBV29-1,TGCAGCGTTGACAGGGGCGGAACCGGGGAGCTGTTTTTT,CSVDRGGTGELFF
TRBD1,TRBJ2-7,NA,TRBV7-9,TGCGCCAGCAGCCGGTTAGGGGACAGGGCCTATGAGCAGTACTTC,CASSRLGDRAYEQYF
NA,TRBJ2-3,NA,TRBV28,TGTGCCAGCAGTTTGCCAGGCTTTGGAGATACGCAGTATTTT,CASSLPGFGDTQYF
NA,TRBJ1-1,once,TRBV28,TGTGCCAGCAGTCCCTCAGGGAGGGGGGACACTGAAGCTTTCTTT,CASSPSGRGDTEAFF
NA,TRBJ1-1,many,TRBV5-1,TGTGCCAGCAGCCCTCGAGGGGCTTGGACTGAAGCTTTCTTT,CASSPRGAWTEAFF
NA,TRBJ2-1,once,TRBV6-5,TGTGCCAGCATTAGCACCTACAATGAGCAGTTCTTC,CASISTYNEQFF
NA,TRBJ2-3,once,TRBV11-3,TGTGCCAGCAGCTTAGGCACTCTCGATACGCAGTATTTT,CASSLGTLDTQYF
NA,TRBJ2-1,NA,TRBV4-3,TGCGCCAGCAGCCAAGTTCGGGCAGAAGCCTACAATGAGCAGTTCTTC,CASSQVRAEAYNEQFF
TRBD1,TRBJ2-1,NA,TRBV7-2,TGTGCCAGCAGCTTACGACAGGGGGCCTCCTACAATGAGCAGTTCTTC,CASSLRQGASYNEQFF
TRBD2,TRBJ2-7,NA,TRBV29-1,TGCAGCGTGACGGGGGCGGGAGGGAACGAGCAGTACTTC,CSVTGAGGNEQYF
NA,TRBJ2-2,NA,TRBV18,TGTGCCAGCTTAGCACAGAGTACCGGGGAGCTGTTTTTT,CASLAQSTGELFF
NA,TRBJ2-1,NA,TRBV21-1,TGTGCCAGCAGCAAGACCGGGGGGCAGTTCTTC,CASSKTGGQFF
NA,TRBJ2-2,NA,TRBV7-9,TGTGCCAGCAGAGACAGGAACACCGGGGAGCTGTTTTTT,CASRDRNTGELFF
NA,TRBJ2-7,NA,TRBV6-6,TGTGCCAGCACTTCTCATGCAACAGCGTACGAGCAGTACTTC,CASTSHATAYEQYF
NA,TRBJ1-1,NA,TRBV29-1,TGCAGCGTTGGGGGGCGTCTCACTGAAGCTTTCTTT,CSVGGRLTEAFF
NA,TRBJ1-2,NA,TRBV10-3,TGTGCCATCAGTGAAGGAGGGAGTGACTATGGCTACACCTTC,CAISEGGSDYGYTF
TRBD1,TRBJ1-2,NA,TRBV28,TGTGCCAGCAGTTTAGACAGGGTGCGTGGCTACACCTTC,CASSLDRVRGYTF